The T cell receptor (beta chain) under discussion was sequenced for a study of immune characterization of retroperitoneal liposarcoma. Germline assignment: CDR1 WNHNN and CDR2 SYGVQD (reference sequence). V lost 5 bases and J 9 bases, leaving 14 bases between the germline ends. The CDR3 runs 13 residues. TCRdb re-analysed the PCR reads in MiXCR, keeping a single row per CDR3 protein. Of around 20,000 distinct CDR3 sequences in the sample, approximately 37% were seen once. Ten or more counts support this clonotype. The chain uses TRBV10-1 and TRBJ2-1; D may match TRBD1 or TRBD2 (5 bases each). The sequence came from a male donor with retroperitoneal liposarcoma. Source material: blood. CDR3 region: CASSSGTRGEQFF. For the CDR3, the DNA is TGCGCCAGCAGTTCCGGGACCCGCGGTGAGCAGTTCTTC.